The T cell receptor (beta chain) described here comes from a study of CD8+CD57+ T cells in acquired aplastic anemia. As concerns this clonotype: Its target is not known.

Overall study results and limits: There were 25 to 35 CD8+ CDR3 sequences that occurred in both patients and controls.

Using genomic DNA as the template, TCR beta VDJ and CDR3 profiling was carried out. TCRdb independently ran MiXCR on the reads; one entry per CDR3 protein. In the table there are 250,000 to 300,000 distinct CDR3 sequences, 56% of which are singletons. Germline values: CDR1 LNHDA, CDR2 SQIVND (reference sequence). The CDR3 has 15 residues. V usage is TRBV19 and J usage is TRBJ1-4, with TRBD1 as a possible D gene (6 bases). This TCR derives from a human donor with severe aplastic anemia or a healthy control (not recorded which). Sequenced input: sorted CD4+, CD8+, or CD8+CD57+ T cells (not recorded which) from PBMCs. The CDR3 region has the DNA TGTGCTGGTAGTATGATGGGGGGCACTAATGAAAAACTGTTTTTT. This gives the protein CAGSMMGGTNEKLFF.